Below, one TCR beta chain is given with its context. The antigen is unknown. This sample was included in a study of shared clonotypes between healthy human individuals. Profiled with immunoSEQ multiplex PCR; TCRdb holds only in-frame clones, not every one. The data hold 1.5 million to 2.5 million clones, with about 94% observed a single time. The CDR3 runs 16 residues. The V and J ends lost 0 bases and 2 bases respectively, with 13 bases between them. CDR1 and CDR2 from the germline V gene are LNHNV and YYDKDF (reference sequence). CD8 cells regarded as naive lacked CD45RO, were positively chosen for CCR7, and omitted terminally differentiated effector memory CD45RA+ cells. Overall study results and limits: Larger richness was generally estimated for naive than memory subsets.

Sequencing was carried out using naive CD8+ T cells sorted from blood. This sequence originates from a man aged 18-30 years in good health. This chain joins TRBV15 and TRBJ1-2; D is ambiguous. CDR3 in DNA: TGTGCCACCAGCAGAGACCCAGGAACGGAGAACTATGGCTACACCTTC. Residues: CATSRDPGTENYGYTF.